This T cell receptor (beta chain) derives from a study of shared clonotypes between healthy human individuals. Overall study results and limits: Clonotype sharing among donors was thought likely to change with sequencing depth. Only blood samples were collected, and tissue repertoires likely differ.

Concerning this clone itself: The antigen is unknown.

Between the trimmed V and J ends, which lost 3 bases and 7 bases, there was a span of 15 bases. Germline loops: CDR1 MDHEN, CDR2 SYDVKM. CDR3 length: 14 amino acids. TCRdb keeps only in-frame clones here, not all; method: immunoSEQ multiplex PCR. The sample holds about 96,000 clones; approximately 44% are singletons and the top ten take approximately 15%. The sample taken for sequencing was PBMCs. The rearrangement uses TRBV28 and TRBJ1-2; D is perhaps TRBD1 (6 bases). The sequence derives from a woman in her 40s in good health. Some clones in this sample may be carry-over from other donors' samples. The CDR3 region has the DNA TGTGCCAGCAGTTTGGGGGCACTTCCCGTTGGCTACACCTTC. Translating gives CASSLGALPVGYTF.